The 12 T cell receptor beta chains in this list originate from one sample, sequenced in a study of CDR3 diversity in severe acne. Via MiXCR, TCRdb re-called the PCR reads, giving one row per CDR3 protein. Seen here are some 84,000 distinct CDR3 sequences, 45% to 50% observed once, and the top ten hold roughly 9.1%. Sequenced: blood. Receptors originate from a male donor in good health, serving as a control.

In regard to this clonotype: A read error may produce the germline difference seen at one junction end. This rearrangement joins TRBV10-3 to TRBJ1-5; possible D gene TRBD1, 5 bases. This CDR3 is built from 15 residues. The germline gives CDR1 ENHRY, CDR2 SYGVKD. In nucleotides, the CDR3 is TGTGCCATCAGCGAGTCAGGGTCCGGAGAGCAGCCCCAGCATTTT. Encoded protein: CAISESGSGEQPQHF.

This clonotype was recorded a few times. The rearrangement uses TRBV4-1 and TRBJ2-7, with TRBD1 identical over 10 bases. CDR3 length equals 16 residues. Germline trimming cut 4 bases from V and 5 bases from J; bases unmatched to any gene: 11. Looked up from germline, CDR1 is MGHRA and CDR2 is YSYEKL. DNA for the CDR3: TGCGCCAGCAGCCCCCGGGGGGGACAGGGGAAGAACGAGCAGTACTTC. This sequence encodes CASSPRGGQGKNEQYF.

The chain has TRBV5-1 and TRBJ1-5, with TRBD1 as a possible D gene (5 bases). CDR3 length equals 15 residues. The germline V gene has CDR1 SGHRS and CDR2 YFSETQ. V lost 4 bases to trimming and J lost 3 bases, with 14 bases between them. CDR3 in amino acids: CASSRLGTINQPQHF. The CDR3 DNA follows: TGCGCCAGCAGCCGTCTTGGGACTATCAATCAGCCCCAGCATTTT.

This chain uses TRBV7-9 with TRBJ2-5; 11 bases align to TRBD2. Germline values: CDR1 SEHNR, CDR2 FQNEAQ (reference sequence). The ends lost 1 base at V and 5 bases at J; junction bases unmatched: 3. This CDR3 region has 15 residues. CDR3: CASSLVVAGGETQYF. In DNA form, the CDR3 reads TGTGCCAGCAGCTTAGTGGTAGCGGGAGGGGAGACCCAGTACTTC.

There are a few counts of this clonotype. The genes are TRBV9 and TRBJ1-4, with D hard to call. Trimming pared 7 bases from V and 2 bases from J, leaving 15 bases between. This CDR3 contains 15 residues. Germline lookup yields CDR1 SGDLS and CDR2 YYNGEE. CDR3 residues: CASSEGSITNEKLFF. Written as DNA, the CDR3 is TGTGCCAGCTCTGAAGGGAGTATCACTAATGAAAAACTGTTTTTT.

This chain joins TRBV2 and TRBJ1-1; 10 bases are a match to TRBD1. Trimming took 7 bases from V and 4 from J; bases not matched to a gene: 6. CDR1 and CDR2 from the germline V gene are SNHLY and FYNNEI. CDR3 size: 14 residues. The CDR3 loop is CASTGQGGITEAFF. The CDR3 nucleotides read TGTGCCAGCACTGGACAGGGGGGCATCACTGAAGCTTTCTTT.

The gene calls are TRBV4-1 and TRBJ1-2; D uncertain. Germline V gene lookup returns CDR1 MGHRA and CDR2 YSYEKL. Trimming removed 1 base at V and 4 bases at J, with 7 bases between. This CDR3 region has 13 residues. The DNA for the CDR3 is TGCGCCAGCAGCCAAGCGGACGGCTATGGCTACACCTTC. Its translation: CASSQADGYGYTF.

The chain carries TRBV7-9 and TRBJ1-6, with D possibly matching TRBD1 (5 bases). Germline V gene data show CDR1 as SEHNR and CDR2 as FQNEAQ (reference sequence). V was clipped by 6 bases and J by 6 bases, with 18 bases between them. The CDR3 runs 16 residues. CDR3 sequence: CASRSDSGAVNSPLHF. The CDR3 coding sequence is TGTGCCAGCAGATCCGATAGCGGGGCAGTTAATTCACCCCTCCACTTT.

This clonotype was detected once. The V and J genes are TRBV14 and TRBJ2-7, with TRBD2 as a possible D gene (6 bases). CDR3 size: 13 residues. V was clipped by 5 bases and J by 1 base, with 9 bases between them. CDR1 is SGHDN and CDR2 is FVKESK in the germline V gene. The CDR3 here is CASSSRGSYEQYF. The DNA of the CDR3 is TGTGCCAGCAGCTCCCGGGGGTCCTACGAGCAGTACTTC.

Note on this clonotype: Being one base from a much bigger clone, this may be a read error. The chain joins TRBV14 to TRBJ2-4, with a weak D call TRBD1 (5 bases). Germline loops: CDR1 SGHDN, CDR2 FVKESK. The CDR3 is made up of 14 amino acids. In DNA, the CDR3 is TGTGCCAGCAGGCAAGATGCAGGGATAGACATTCAGTACTTC. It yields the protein CASRQDAGIDIQYF.

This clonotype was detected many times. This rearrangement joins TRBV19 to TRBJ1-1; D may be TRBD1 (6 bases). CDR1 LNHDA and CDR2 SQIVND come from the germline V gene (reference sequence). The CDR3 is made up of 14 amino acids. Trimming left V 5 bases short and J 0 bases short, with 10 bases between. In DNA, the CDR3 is TGTGCCAGTAGTGTCGGACAGATGAACACTGAAGCTTTCTTT. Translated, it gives CASSVGQMNTEAFF.

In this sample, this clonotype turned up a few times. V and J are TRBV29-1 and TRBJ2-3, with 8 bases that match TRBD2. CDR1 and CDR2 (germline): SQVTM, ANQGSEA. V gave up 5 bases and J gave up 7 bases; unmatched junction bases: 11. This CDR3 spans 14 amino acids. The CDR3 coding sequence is TGCAGCGTTCGGACTAACGCGGGAGGTTATACGCAGTATTTT. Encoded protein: CSVRTNAGGYTQYF.